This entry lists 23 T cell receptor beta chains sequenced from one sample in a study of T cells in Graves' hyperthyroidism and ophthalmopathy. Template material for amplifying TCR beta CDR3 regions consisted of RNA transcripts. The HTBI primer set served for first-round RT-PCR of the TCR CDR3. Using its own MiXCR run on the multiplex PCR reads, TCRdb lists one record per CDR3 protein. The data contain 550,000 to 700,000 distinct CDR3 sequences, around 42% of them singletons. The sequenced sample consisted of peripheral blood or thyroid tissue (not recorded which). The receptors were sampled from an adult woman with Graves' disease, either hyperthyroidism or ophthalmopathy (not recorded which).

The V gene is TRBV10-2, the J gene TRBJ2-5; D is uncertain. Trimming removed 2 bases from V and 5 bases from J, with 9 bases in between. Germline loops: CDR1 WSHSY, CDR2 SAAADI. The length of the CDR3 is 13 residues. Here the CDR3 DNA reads TGCGCCAGCAGTGAGCAGACATGGGAGACCCAGTACTTC. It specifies CASSEQTWETQYF.

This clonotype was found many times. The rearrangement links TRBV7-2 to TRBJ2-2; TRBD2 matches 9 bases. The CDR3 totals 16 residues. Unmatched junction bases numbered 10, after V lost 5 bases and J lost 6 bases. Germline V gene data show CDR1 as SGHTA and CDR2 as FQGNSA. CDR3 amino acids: CASSPSAAGGAGELFF. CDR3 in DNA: TGTGCCAGCAGCCCATCCGCTGCGGGAGGGGCCGGGGAGCTGTTTTTT.

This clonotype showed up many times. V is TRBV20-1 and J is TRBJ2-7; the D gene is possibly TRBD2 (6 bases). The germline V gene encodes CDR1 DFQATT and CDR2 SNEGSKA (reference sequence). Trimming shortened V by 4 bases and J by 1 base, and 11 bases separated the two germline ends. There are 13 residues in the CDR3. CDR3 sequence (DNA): TGCAGTGCTACCGGGACTTCTTCCTACGAGCAGTACTTC. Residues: CSATGTSSYEQYF.

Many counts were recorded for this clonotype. DNA for the CDR3: TGTGCCAGCACGGCGCTAAATTTCGGCGGGGAGCTGTTTTTT. This sequence encodes CASTALNFGGELFF. V usage is TRBV14 and J usage is TRBJ2-2; D unclear. Germline V gene data show CDR1 as SGHDN and CDR2 as FVKESK. The CDR3 is 14 residues long. The V end lost 7 bases, the J end lost 7 bases, and 16 bases lay between the germline ends.

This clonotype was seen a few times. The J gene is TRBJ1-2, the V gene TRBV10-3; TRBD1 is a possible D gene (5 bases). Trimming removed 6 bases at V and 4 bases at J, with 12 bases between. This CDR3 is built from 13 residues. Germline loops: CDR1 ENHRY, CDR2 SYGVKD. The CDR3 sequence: CAISSPGLYGYTF. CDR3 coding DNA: TGTGCCATCAGCTCCCCGGGGCTCTATGGCTACACCTTC.

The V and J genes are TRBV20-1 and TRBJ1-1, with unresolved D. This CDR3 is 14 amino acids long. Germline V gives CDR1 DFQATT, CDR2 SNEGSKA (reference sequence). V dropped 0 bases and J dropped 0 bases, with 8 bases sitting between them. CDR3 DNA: TGCAGTGCTAGAGATCGTTTAATGAACACTGAAGCTTTCTTT. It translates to CSARDRLMNTEAFF.

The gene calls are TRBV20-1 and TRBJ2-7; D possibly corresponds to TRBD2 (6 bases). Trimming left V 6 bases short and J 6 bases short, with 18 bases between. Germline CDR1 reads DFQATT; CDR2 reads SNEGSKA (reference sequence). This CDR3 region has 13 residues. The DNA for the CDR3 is TGCAGTGCCCACCCCCTGGGAGCGGGCGAGCAGTACTTC. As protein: CSAHPLGAGEQYF.

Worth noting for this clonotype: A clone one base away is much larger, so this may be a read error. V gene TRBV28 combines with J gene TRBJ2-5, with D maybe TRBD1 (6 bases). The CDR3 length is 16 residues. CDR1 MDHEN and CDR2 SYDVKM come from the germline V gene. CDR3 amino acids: CTSSHVRTAERETQYF. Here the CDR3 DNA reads TGTACCAGCAGTCACGTCCGGACAGCCGAGCGGGAGACCCAGTACTTC.

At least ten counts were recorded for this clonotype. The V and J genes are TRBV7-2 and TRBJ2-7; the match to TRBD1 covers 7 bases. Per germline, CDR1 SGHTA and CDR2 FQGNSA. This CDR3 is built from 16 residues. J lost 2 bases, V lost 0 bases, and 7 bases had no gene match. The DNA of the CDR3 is TGTGCCAGCAGCTTAGCCGCCAGACAGGGTGCCTACGAGCAGTACTTC. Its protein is CASSLAARQGAYEQYF.

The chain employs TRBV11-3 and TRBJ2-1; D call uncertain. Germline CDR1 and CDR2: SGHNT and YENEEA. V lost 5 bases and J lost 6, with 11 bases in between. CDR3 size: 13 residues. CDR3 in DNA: TGTGCCAGCAGCCAATCTGAGGCCAATGAGCAGTTCTTC. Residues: CASSQSEANEQFF.

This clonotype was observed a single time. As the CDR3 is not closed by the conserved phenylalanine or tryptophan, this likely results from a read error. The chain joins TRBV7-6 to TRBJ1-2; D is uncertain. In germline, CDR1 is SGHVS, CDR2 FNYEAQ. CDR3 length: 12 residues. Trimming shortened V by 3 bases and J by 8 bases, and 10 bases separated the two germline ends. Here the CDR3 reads CASSLGDGGYTY. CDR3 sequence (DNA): TGTGCCAGCAGCTTGGGAGATGGCGGCTACACCTAC.

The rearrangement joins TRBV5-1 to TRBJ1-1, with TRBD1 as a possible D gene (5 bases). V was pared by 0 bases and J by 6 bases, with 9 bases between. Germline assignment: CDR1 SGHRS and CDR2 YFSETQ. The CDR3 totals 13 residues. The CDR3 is CASSLGTSAEAFF. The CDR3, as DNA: TGCGCCAGCAGCTTGGGGACATCCGCTGAAGCTTTCTTT.

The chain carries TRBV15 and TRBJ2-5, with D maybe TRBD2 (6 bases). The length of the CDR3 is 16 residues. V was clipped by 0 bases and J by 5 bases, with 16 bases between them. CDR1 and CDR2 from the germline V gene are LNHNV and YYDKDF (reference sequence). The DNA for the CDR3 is TGTGCCACCAGCAGAGACCACTCGACTAGGAGGGAGACCCAGTACTTC. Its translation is CATSRDHSTRRETQYF.

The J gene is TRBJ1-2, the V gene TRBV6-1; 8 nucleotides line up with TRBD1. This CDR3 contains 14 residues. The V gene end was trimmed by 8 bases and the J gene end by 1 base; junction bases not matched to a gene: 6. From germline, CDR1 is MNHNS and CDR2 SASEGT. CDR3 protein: CASGGTGHNYGYTF. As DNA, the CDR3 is TGTGCCAGCGGCGGGACAGGCCATAACTATGGCTACACCTTC.

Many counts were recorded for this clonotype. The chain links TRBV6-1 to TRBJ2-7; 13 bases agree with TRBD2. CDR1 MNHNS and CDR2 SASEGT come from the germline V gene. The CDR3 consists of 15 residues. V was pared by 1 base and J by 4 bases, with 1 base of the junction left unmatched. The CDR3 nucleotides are TGTGCCAGCAGTGAAGAACTAGCGGGAGGGTACGAGCAGTACTTC. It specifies CASSEELAGGYEQYF.

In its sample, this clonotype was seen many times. CDR3 sequence: CASSQGQVAGSYEQYF. The CDR3 DNA sequence: TGCGCCAGCAGCCAAGGACAGGTCGCCGGCTCCTACGAGCAGTACTTC. The chain employs TRBV4-1 and TRBJ2-7; the D gene is possibly TRBD1 (6 bases). Germline V gives CDR1 MGHRA, CDR2 YSYEKL. The CDR3 contains 16 residues. Trimming pared 1 base from V and 0 bases from J, leaving 13 bases between.

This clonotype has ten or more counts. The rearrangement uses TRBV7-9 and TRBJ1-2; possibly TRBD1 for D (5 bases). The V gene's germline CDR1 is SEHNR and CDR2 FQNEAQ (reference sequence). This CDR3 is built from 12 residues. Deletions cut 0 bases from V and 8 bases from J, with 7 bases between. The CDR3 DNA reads TGTGCCAGCAGCTTAGCGCAGGGCGGCTACACCTTC. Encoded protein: CASSLAQGGYTF. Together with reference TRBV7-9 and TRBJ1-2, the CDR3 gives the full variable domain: DTGVSQNPRHKITKRGQNVTFRCDPISEHNRLYWYRQTLGQGPEFLTYFQNEAQLEKSRLLSDRFSAERPKGSFSTLEIQRTEQGDSAMYLCASSLAQGGYTFGSGTRLTVV.

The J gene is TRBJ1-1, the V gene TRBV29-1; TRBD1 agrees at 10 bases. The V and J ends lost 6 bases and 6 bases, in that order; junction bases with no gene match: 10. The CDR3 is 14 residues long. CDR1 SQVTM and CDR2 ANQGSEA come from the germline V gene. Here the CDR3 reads CSVKPGQGLAEAFF. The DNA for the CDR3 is TGCAGCGTGAAACCGGGACAGGGGTTGGCTGAAGCTTTCTTT. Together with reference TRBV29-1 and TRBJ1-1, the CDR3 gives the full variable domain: SAVISQKPSRDICQRGTSLTIQCQVDSQVTMMFWYRQQPGQSLTLIATANQGSEATYESGFVIDKFPISRPNLTFSTLTVSNMSPEDSSIYLCSVKPGQGLAEAFFGQGTRLTVV.

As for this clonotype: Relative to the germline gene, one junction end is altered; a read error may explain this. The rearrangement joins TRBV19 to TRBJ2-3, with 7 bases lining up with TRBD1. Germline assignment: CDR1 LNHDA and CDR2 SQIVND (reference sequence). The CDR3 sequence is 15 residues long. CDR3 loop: CASSIARTGPDTQYF. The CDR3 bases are TGTGCCAGTAGTATAGCTCGGACAGGACCAGATACGCAATATTTT.

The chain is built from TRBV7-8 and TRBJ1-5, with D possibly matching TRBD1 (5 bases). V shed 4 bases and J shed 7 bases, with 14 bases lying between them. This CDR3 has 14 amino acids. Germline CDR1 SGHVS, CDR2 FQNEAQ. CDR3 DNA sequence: TGTGCCAGCAGCTCCCCGGGACTCAAGCAGCCCCAGCATTTT. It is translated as CASSSPGLKQPQHF. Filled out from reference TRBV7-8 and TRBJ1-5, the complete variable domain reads GAGVSQSPRYKVAKRGQDVALRCDPISGHVSLFWYQQALGQGPEFLTYFQNEAQLDKSGLPSDRFFAERPEGSVSTLKIQRTQQEDSAVYLCASSSPGLKQPQHFGDGTRLSIL.

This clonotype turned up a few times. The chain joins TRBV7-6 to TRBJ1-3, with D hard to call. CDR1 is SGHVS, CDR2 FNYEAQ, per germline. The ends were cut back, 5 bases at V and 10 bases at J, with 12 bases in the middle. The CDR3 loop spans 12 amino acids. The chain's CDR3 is CASSPMGTTIYF. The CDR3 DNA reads TGTGCCAGCAGCCCAATGGGCACAACCATATATTTT. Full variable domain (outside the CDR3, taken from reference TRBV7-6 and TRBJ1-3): GAGVSQSPRYKVTKRGQDVALRCDPISGHVSLYWYRQALGQGPEFLTYFNYEAQQDKSGLPNDRFSAERPEGSISTLTIQRTEQRDSAMYRCASSPMGTTIYFGEGSWLTVV.

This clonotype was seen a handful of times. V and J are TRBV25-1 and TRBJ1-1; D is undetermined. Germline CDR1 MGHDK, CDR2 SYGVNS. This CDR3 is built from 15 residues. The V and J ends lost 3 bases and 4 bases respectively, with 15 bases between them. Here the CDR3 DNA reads TGTGCCAGCAGTGACCCGACGGGTGAAAGCACTGAAGCTTTCTTT. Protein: CASSDPTGESTEAFF.

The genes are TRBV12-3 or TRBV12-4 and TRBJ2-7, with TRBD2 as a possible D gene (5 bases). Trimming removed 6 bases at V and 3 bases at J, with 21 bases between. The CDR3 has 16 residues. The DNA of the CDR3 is TGTGCCAGCAGCCGGGGAGTGGCAGTAAGTAGCTACGAGCAGTACTTC. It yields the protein CASSRGVAVSSYEQYF.